This TCR beta chain came from a study of cytomegalovirus exposure and HLA in healthy donors. PCR employed 60 Vbeta and 13 Jbeta primers. Using immunoSEQ multiplex PCR, the repertoire was profiled, and TCRdb retains in-frame clones only, with some absent. The data show about 130,000 clones, roughly 75% seen once. Germline V gene sequence: CDR1 MNHNY, CDR2 SVGAGI (reference sequence). Trimming took 2 bases from V and 0 from J, leaving 11 bases between them. The CDR3 contains 16 residues. This rearrangement joins TRBV6-6 to TRBJ2-1; possibly TRBD1 for D (6 bases). Source material: PBMCs. This clonotype originated in a man aged 25 to 40 in good health and CMV-seropositive. Written as DNA, the CDR3 is TGTGCCAGCAGTTACCCCCAGGGGAACTCCTACAATGAGCAGTTCTTC. It is translated as CASSYPQGNSYNEQFF.